This TCR beta chain was recorded in a study of T cells after yellow fever vaccination. Germline CDR1 reads SEHNR; CDR2 reads FQNEAQ (reference sequence). The V end lost 3 bases, the J end lost 3 bases, and 11 bases lay between the germline ends. The CDR3 loop spans 14 amino acids. In this sample, this clonotype turned up many times. Its specificity is unknown. General study results and limits: Subsequent to the booster, the majority of primary-vaccination clones reappeared (around 96% CD4, approximately 90% CD8). Some clonotypes were seen in both the CD4 and the CD8 compartments. These made up a small share and likely arose from convergent recombination. Bulk-population clonotypes that are abundant could appear as contaminants in FACS-sorted repertoires. Researchers report a weaker secondary response that nonetheless peaked faster, day 5 versus 15.

A single record per CDR3 protein comes from TCRdb applying MiXCR to the 5' RACE reads. The data hold roughly 140,000 distinct CDR3 sequences, with 7.7% observed a single time. This chain links TRBV7-9 with TRBJ1-2; D may be TRBD1 (5 bases). The sample consisted of CD4+ T cells sorted from PBMCs, taken 5 days after the yellow fever booster vaccination. The source of this sequence is a man between 25 and 39 years old who received the YFV17D yellow fever vaccine. CDR3 DNA: TGTGCCAGCAGCTTCGGGGGTCCCTACTATGGCTACACCTTC. Translation: CASSFGGPYYGYTF. Full variable domain (remainder filled in from reference TRBV7-9 and TRBJ1-2): DTGVSQNPRHKITKRGQNVTFRCDPISEHNRLYWYRQTLGQGPEFLTYFQNEAQLEKSRLLSDRFSAERPKGSFSTLEIQRTEQGDSAMYLCASSFGGPYYGYTFGSGTRLTVV.